The 32 T cell receptor beta chains reported below all come from one sample, sequenced in a study of early T cells in non-severe SARS-CoV-2 infection. From the 5' RACE reads, TCRdb called clonotypes with MiXCR, one entry per CDR3 protein. The data show around 27,000 distinct CDR3 sequences, roughly a tenth seen once. The sample comprised whole blood. These receptors were collected from an adult who was a healthcare worker with PCR-confirmed SARS-CoV-2 infection or an uninfected control (not recorded which).

A few counts support this clonotype. The chain joins TRBV18 to TRBJ2-3; weak D call: TRBD1 (6 bases). Looked up from germline, CDR1 is KGHSH and CDR2 is LQKENI. The CDR3 is 17 residues long. V gave up 3 bases and J gave up 0 bases, with 16 bases separating them. Here the CDR3 DNA reads TGTGCCAGCTCACCTACCGGGACACCAACTAGCACAGATACGCAGTATTTT. It encodes CASSPTGTPTSTDTQYF.

This clonotype was seen ten or more times. This chain connects TRBV12-3 or TRBV12-4 to TRBJ1-1; D is uncertain. Trimming took off 2 bases at V and 6 bases at J, with 13 bases between the two ends. The CDR3 sequence is 14 residues long. CDR3 nucleotide sequence: TGTGCCAGCAGTTTACCCGCCCGAGGCGCTGAAGCTTTCTTT. This encodes CASSLPARGAEAFF.

CDR3 amino acids: CASSPQGTTGELFF. The CDR3 bases are TGTGCCAGCAGCCCACAGGGGACCACCGGGGAGCTGTTTTTT. The J gene is TRBJ2-2, the V gene TRBV7-3; 7 nucleotides agree with TRBD1. The germline gives CDR1 SGHTA, CDR2 FQGTGA. V gave up 5 bases and J gave up 4 bases; unmatched junction bases: 4. This CDR3 is built from 14 residues.

The rearrangement joins TRBV10-3 to TRBJ2-2; 7 bases fit TRBD1. Looked up from germline, CDR1 is ENHRY and CDR2 is SYGVKD. V gave up 11 bases and J gave up 4 bases; unmatched junction bases: 7. The CDR3 contains 13 residues. In DNA, the CDR3 is TGTGCCTCACGACAGGGTACCACCGGGGAGCTGTTTTTT. Amino acid sequence: CASRQGTTGELFF.

This clonotype was recorded many times. The rearrangement joins TRBV29-1 to TRBJ2-1; tentative D call: TRBD2 (6 bases). In germline, CDR1 is SQVTM, CDR2 ANQGSEA. The CDR3 is 15 amino acids. CDR3: CGHGGQGTNRNEQFF. CDR3 sequence (DNA): TGCGGCCATGGAGGGCAGGGCACCAACAGGAATGAGCAGTTCTTC.

In its sample, this clonotype was seen many times. The chain employs TRBV12-3 or TRBV12-4 and TRBJ1-2; 7 bases are shared with TRBD1. This CDR3 has 15 residues. With V trimmed by 1 base and J by 7 bases, 9 bases remained unmatched. This CDR3 is CASSLVLTGVGGYTF. The CDR3 bases are TGTGCCAGCAGTTTAGTACTAACAGGGGTTGGTGGCTACACCTTC.

A few counts support this clonotype. The chain joins TRBV27 to TRBJ2-5; D not certain. The V end was cut by 4 bases, the J end by 9 bases, with 18 bases between. This CDR3 has 14 residues. Germline CDR1 MNHEY, CDR2 SMNVEV (reference sequence). CDR3 sequence: CASSSSLLGSAQYF. CDR3 bases: TGTGCCAGCAGTTCAAGCCTCTTAGGTTCGGCCCAGTACTTC.

This clonotype was picked up a small number of times. This chain links TRBV29-1 with TRBJ1-2, with D hard to call. Per the germline V gene, CDR1 is SQVTM and CDR2 is ANQGSEA. Trimming took 3 bases from V and 1 from J, leaving 12 bases between them. The CDR3 is 14 residues long. In nucleotides, the CDR3 is TGCAGCGTTGACGAGATCTCAGATAACTATGGCTACACCTTC. Encoded protein: CSVDEISDNYGYTF.

The chain joins TRBV4-3 to TRBJ2-3, with 11 bases that match TRBD2. From germline, CDR1 is LGHNA and CDR2 YSLEER. CDR3 length equals 18 residues. With V trimmed by 0 bases and J by 2 bases, 7 bases remained unmatched. CDR3 region: CASSQDGTSGHSTDTQYF. In DNA form, the CDR3 reads TGCGCCAGCAGCCAAGATGGGACTAGCGGCCATTCCACAGATACGCAGTATTTT.

Ten or more counts support this clonotype. V gene TRBV28 combines with J gene TRBJ2-3; D is undetermined. V lost 3 bases, J lost 5 bases, and 3 bases lay in between. CDR1 MDHEN and CDR2 SYDVKM come from the germline V gene. CDR3 size: 11 residues. CDR3 in DNA: TGTGCCAGCAGTTTGAGAGATACGCAGTATTTT. This translates into CASSLRDTQYF.

The table lists this clonotype with many counts. The rearrangement uses TRBV20-1 and TRBJ2-7; D is possibly TRBD2 (5 bases). Per the germline V gene, CDR1 is DFQATT and CDR2 is SNEGSKA (reference sequence). V lost 1 base and J lost 4, with 5 bases in between. There are 11 residues in the CDR3. The CDR3 DNA sequence: TGCAGTGCTAGAGGGACTTACGAGCAGTACTTC. Protein: CSARGTYEQYF.

This clonotype was seen more than once but under ten times. This chain links TRBV27 with TRBJ1-3, with D possibly being TRBD1 (5 bases). The V end was cut by 9 bases, the J end by 0 bases, with 33 bases between. This CDR3 is 21 amino acids long. Germline V gene lookup returns CDR1 MNHEY and CDR2 SMNVEV (reference sequence). The CDR3 DNA reads as TGTGCCAGTCAAGTTAGCGCCGCAGGGTCCGTGTTTAAAAGCTCTGGAAACACCATATATTTT. Protein sequence: CASQVSAAGSVFKSSGNTIYF.

This clonotype was seen at least ten times. V is TRBV7-9 and J is TRBJ1-1; TRBD1 matches at 7 bases. Unmatched junction bases numbered 15, after V lost 5 bases and J lost 6 bases. The length of the CDR3 is 16 residues. Germline assignment: CDR1 SEHNR and CDR2 FQNEAQ (reference sequence). CDR3 DNA: TGTGCCAGCAGCCCCTGGGGGCGACAGGGAGACGCTGAAGCTTTCTTT. This encodes CASSPWGRQGDAEAFF.

This clonotype was seen at least ten times. This chain connects TRBV4-2 to TRBJ1-5; D remains unclear. Between the trimmed V and J ends, which lost 5 bases and 10 bases, there was a span of 18 bases. Germline V gene data show CDR1 as LGHNA and CDR2 as YNFKEQ. This CDR3 is built from 14 residues. The CDR3 region has the DNA TGTGCCAGCAGCTCACGGGAAGGCGTGGGTCCCCAGCATTTT. It specifies CASSSREGVGPQHF.

The table lists this clonotype with many counts. The chain links TRBV7-6 to TRBJ2-5, with D perhaps matching TRBD1 or TRBD2 (5 bases each). CDR1 is SGHVS, CDR2 FNYEAQ, per germline. Trimming took 1 base from V and 4 from J, leaving 19 bases between them. This CDR3 has 17 residues. The DNA of the CDR3 is TGTGCCAGCAGCTTAGTTTGGGATACACGGGGCGGAGAGACCCAGTACTTC. Its protein is CASSLVWDTRGGETQYF.

This clonotype was observed at least ten times. CDR3 sequence: CASSLNPLAGSNEQFF. In nucleotides, the CDR3 is TGTGCCAGCAGCTTAAACCCACTAGCAGGGTCGAATGAGCAGTTCTTC. The chain uses TRBV7-9 and TRBJ2-1; D may be TRBD2 (6 bases). Germline values: CDR1 SEHNR, CDR2 FQNEAQ (reference sequence). V shed 2 bases and J shed 7 bases, with 18 bases lying between them. CDR3 size: 16 residues.

In this sample, this clonotype turned up a few times. The chain couples TRBV30 to TRBJ2-3, with D tentatively TRBD1 (5 bases). V was pared by 7 bases and J by 6 bases, with 17 bases between. Germline CDR1 is GTSNPN and CDR2 is SVGIG (reference sequence). The CDR3 has 13 residues. The CDR3: CASLGLSRDTQYF. The CDR3 region has the DNA TGTGCCTCCCTGGGGCTATCTCGGGATACGCAGTATTTT.

This clonotype showed up many times. The chain is built from TRBV7-2 and TRBJ2-3; D ambiguous. The V end was cut by 7 bases, the J end by 6 bases, with 17 bases between. The length of the CDR3 is 14 residues. Germline values: CDR1 SGHTA, CDR2 FQGNSA. As DNA, the CDR3 is TGTGCCAGCATCTCCCACGAGAGGCCTGATACGCAGTATTTT. As protein: CASISHERPDTQYF.

The gene calls are TRBV7-2 and TRBJ1-4, with 7 bases lining up with TRBD1. The V gene end was trimmed by 3 bases and the J gene end by 8 bases; junction bases not matched to a gene: 9. Germline lookup yields CDR1 SGHTA and CDR2 FQGNSA. The CDR3 is 15 amino acids. The CDR3 reads CASSFSRQGEEKLFF. The DNA for the CDR3 is TGTGCCAGCAGCTTTAGTCGACAGGGAGAAGAAAAACTGTTTTTT.

This clonotype occurred many times. The V call is TRBV7-2, the J call TRBJ2-4; TRBD1 might be the D (6 bases). The germline V gene encodes CDR1 SGHTA and CDR2 FQGNSA. The CDR3 totals 17 residues. V was cut by 4 bases and J by 0 bases, with 16 bases left in between. CDR3 sequence reads: CASSSNRVGQAKNIQYF. The DNA for the CDR3 is TGTGCCAGCAGCTCCAATCGCGTGGGACAAGCCAAAAACATTCAGTACTTC. The complete variable domain, with remaining parts taken from reference TRBV7-2 and TRBJ2-4, reads GAGVSQSPSNKVTEKGKDVELRCDPISGHTALYWYRQSLGQGLEFLIYFQGNSAPDKSGLPSDRFSAERTGGSVSTLTIQRTQQEDSAVYLCASSSNRVGQAKNIQYFGAGTRLSVL.

This clonotype was seen repeatedly, ten times or more. The rearrangement joins TRBV29-1 to TRBJ2-6, with D hard to call. V was clipped by 6 bases and J by 1 base, with 7 bases between them. The CDR3 has 13 amino acids. CDR1 and CDR2 from the germline V gene are SQVTM and ANQGSEA. CDR3 sequence reads: CSVLTSGANVLTF. For the CDR3, the DNA is TGCAGCGTCCTCACTTCTGGGGCCAACGTCCTGACTTTC.

In this sample, this clonotype turned up many times. The chain carries TRBV12-3 or TRBV12-4 and TRBJ2-7; 7 nucleotides align to TRBD2. V was clipped by 9 bases and J by 0 bases; unmatched bases: 5. The CDR3 length is 13 residues. As DNA, the CDR3 is TGTGCCAGTGCGGGGGTTAACTCCTACGAGCAGTACTTC. Amino acid sequence: CASAGVNSYEQYF.

This clonotype was seen repeatedly, ten times or more. V usage is TRBV6-2 or TRBV6-3 and J usage is TRBJ2-6; D gene uncertain. CDR1 and CDR2 (germline): MNHEY, SVGEGT. Trimming left V 3 bases short and J 0 bases short, with 12 bases between. The CDR3 loop spans 17 amino acids. Here the CDR3 reads CASSYTTLDSGANVLTF. CDR3 in DNA: TGTGCCAGCAGTTATACAACGTTGGACTCTGGGGCCAACGTCCTGACTTTC.

In this sample, this clonotype turned up many times. The gene calls are TRBV2 and TRBJ2-1, with 8 bases fitting TRBD2. The germline CDR1 and CDR2 sequences are SNHLY and FYNNEI. Losses at the gene ends were 7 bases for V and 9 bases for J; bases not matched to a gene: 11. The CDR3 loop spans 14 amino acids. The CDR3 nucleotides are TGTGCCAGCAATCACGGCGAGCGGGGGACTGAGCAGTTCTTC. It yields the protein CASNHGERGTEQFF.

This clonotype was found many times. The CDR3 sequence is CASSQQAAREQFF. The CDR3 coding sequence is TGTGCCAGCAGCCAGCAGGCGGCGAGGGAGCAGTTCTTC. V is TRBV14 and J is TRBJ2-1; the D is unclear. The germline CDR1 and CDR2 sequences are SGHDN and FVKESK. This CDR3 is built from 13 residues. V lost 3 bases and J lost 10, with 13 bases in between.

By frequency in the sample, this clonotype is medium-sized. The rearrangement uses TRBV29-1 and TRBJ1-3; weak D call: TRBD1 (5 bases). Germline V CDR1 and CDR2: SQVTM, ANQGSEA. The CDR3 is 14 amino acids. V was clipped by 6 bases and J by 1 base, with 13 bases between them. As DNA, the CDR3 is TGCAGCGTCCCTAGCAGGGTTTCTGGAAACACCATATATTTT. Amino acids: CSVPSRVSGNTIYF.

This rearrangement joins TRBV12-3 or TRBV12-4 to TRBJ1-2, with D unresolved. The CDR3 is made up of 13 amino acids. The ends were cut back, 6 bases at V and 8 bases at J, with 16 bases in the middle. In DNA, the CDR3 is TGTGCCAGCAGCTTATCGACTGCGGGCGGCTACACCTTC. Protein: CASSLSTAGGYTF.

This clonotype occurred many times. V is TRBV29-1 and J is TRBJ2-3; no definite D call. V dropped 1 base and J dropped 2 bases, with 4 bases sitting between them. From germline, CDR1 is SQVTM and CDR2 ANQGSEA. The length of the CDR3 is 12 residues. The CDR3 here is CSVEVNTDTQYF. In DNA, the CDR3 is TGCAGCGTTGAAGTCAACACAGATACGCAGTATTTT.

In its sample, this clonotype was seen a few times. The rearrangement joins TRBV6-5 to TRBJ2-1, with a weak D call TRBD1 (6 bases). The CDR3 contains 13 residues. CDR1 MNHEY and CDR2 SVGAGI come from the germline V gene. V lost 4 bases and J lost 9, with 13 bases in between. Here the CDR3 reads CASSWVGAREQFF. The CDR3, as DNA: TGTGCCAGCAGTTGGGTGGGGGCCCGTGAGCAGTTCTTC.

This clonotype has just one count. The V gene is TRBV2, the J gene TRBJ1-4; 7 nucleotides align to TRBD1. The J segment lost 6 bases and the V segment lost 6 bases, leaving 10 bases of the junction unmatched. The germline V gene has CDR1 SNHLY and CDR2 FYNNEI. This CDR3 comprises 15 residues. The CDR3 DNA is TGTGCCAGCAGGAAGAGACAGGGAGGGGATGAAAAACTGTTTTTT. Translated: CASRKRQGGDEKLFF.

In its sample, this clonotype was seen many times. The chain carries TRBV5-4 and TRBJ2-7; weak D call: TRBD2 (6 bases). The CDR3 consists of 14 residues. The V end was cut by 2 bases, the J end by 2 bases, with 11 bases between. Germline CDR1 is SGHNT and CDR2 is YYREEE (reference sequence). For the CDR3, the DNA is TGTGCCAGCAGCTTAACCGGGGGAACCTACGAGCAGTACTTC. Translation: CASSLTGGTYEQYF. Full variable domain (remainder filled in from reference TRBV5-4 and TRBJ2-7): ETGVTQSPTHLIKTRGQQVTLRCSSQSGHNTVSWYQQALGQGPQFIFQYYREEENGRGNFPPRFSGLQFPNYSSELNVNALELDDSALYLCASSLTGGTYEQYFGPGTRLTVT.

This clonotype appeared many times. V and J are TRBV18 and TRBJ2-7; tentatively, D is TRBD1 (6 bases). Germline V gives CDR1 KGHSH, CDR2 LQKENI. This CDR3 has 13 residues. Deletions cut 2 bases from V and 6 bases from J, with 11 bases between. The CDR3 coding sequence is TGTGCCAGCTCACCAGGGGTAGGGGGCGAGCAGTACTTC. This encodes CASSPGVGGEQYF.